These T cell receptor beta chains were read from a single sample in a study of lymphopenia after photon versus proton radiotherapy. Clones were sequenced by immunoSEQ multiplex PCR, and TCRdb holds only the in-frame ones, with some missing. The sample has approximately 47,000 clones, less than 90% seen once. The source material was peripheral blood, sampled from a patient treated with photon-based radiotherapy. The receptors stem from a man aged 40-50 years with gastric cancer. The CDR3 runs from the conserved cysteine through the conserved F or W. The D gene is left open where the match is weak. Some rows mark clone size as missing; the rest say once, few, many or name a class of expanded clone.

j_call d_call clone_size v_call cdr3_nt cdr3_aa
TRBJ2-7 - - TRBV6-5 TGTGCCAGCAGTTACTTGGGGCCGGGACGCCGCTACGAGCAGTACTTC CASSYLGPGRRYEQYF
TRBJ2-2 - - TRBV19 TGTGCCAGTAGTTCCCAATTCGGGGAGCTGTTTTTT CASSSQFGELFF
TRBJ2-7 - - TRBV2 TGTGCCAGCAGCGAGACAGACACCTACGAGCAGTACTTC CASSETDTYEQYF
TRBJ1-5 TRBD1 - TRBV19 TGTGCCAGTAGTCCTTGGACAGGGCAGCCCCAGCATTTT CASSPWTGQPQHF
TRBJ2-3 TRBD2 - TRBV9 TGTGCCAGCAGCCATACTAGCGGGGGGGCCCCAGATACGCAGTATTTT CASSHTSGGAPDTQYF
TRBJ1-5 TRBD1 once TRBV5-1 TGCGCCAGCAGCCCCACCGGGACAGACAATCAGCCCCAGCATTTT CASSPTGTDNQPQHF
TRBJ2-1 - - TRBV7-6 TGTGCCAGCAGCGGAGGGGGAAATGAGCAGTTCTTC CASSGGGNEQFF
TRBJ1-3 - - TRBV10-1 TGCGCCAGCAGTGAGTTCTCCAACGGGGCGCTTTCTGGAAACACCATATATTTT CASSEFSNGALSGNTIYF
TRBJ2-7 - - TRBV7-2 TGTGCCAGCAGCCCGTACCCGGCCGGGGGAACTATCTCCTACGAGCAGTACTTC CASSPYPAGGTISYEQYF
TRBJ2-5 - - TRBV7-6 TGTGCCAGCAGCTTCTGGGACGAGACCCAGTACTTC CASSFWDETQYF
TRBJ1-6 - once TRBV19 TGTGCCAGTAGTACGGGGAATTCACCCCTCCACTTT CASSTGNSPLHF
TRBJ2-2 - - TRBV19 TGTGCCGCAGCCTACGGGCAGGGCGGGGAGCTGTTTTTT CAAAYGQGGELFF
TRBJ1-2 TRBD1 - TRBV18 TGTGCCAGCTCACCGGACAGGGTGGGTGGCTACACCTTC CASSPDRVGGYTF
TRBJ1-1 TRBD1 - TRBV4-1 TGCGCCAGCAGCCAAGCGTCGGACAGGGGAAACACTGAAGCTTTCTTT CASSQASDRGNTEAFF
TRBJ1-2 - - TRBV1 TGCACCAGCAGCCCCAGGGGCAGGCGAAGCACCTTC CTSSPRGRRSTF
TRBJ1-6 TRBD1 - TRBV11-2 TGTGCCAGCAGCTCGGGACAGGGTAGTTCACCCCTCCACTTT CASSSGQGSSPLHF
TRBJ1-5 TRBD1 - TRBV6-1 TGTGCCAGCAGTGCTGGGACAGACAGCAATCAGCCCCAGCATTTT CASSAGTDSNQPQHF
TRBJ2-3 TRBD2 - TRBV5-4 TGTGCCAGCAGCCGGACTAGCGGGGGCACAGATACGCAGTATTTT CASSRTSGGTDTQYF
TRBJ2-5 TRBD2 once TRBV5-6 TGTGCCAGCAGCCGGACTAGCGGGGGCTATACCCAAGAGACCCAGTACTTC CASSRTSGGYTQETQYF
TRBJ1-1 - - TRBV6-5 TGTGCCAGCAGTTGGCAGGGGAACACTGAAGCTTTCTTT CASSWQGNTEAFF
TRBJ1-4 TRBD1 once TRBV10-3 TGTGCCATCAGTGCACAGGGGGAAGGGGGAAAACTGTTTTTT CAISAQGEGGKLFF
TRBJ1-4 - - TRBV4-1 TGCGCCAGCAGCCAAGTCCAGGATGGCAAACTGTTTTTT CASSQVQDGKLFF
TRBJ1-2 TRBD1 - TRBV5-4 TGTGCCAGCAGCCCGGACAGGGGGAACGGCTACACCTTC CASSPDRGNGYTF
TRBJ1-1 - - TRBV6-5 TGTGCCAGCAGTTACTCTCTCGGGCAGGAGCGAGGAGCTTTCTTT CASSYSLGQERGAFF
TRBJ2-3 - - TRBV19 TGTGCCAGTAGTACCCTTGGGGATACGCAGTATTTT CASSTLGDTQYF
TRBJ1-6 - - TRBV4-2 TGTGCCAGCAGCCAAGTCGGGGGAATGGATAATTCACCCCTCCACTTT CASSQVGGMDNSPLHF
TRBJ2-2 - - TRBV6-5 TGTGCCAGCGGGGTCCCGAACACCGGGGAGCTGTTTTTT CASGVPNTGELFF
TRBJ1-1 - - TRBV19 TGTGCCAGCCAAGAGGGGCAATGGAACACTGAAGCTTTCTTT CASQEGQWNTEAFF
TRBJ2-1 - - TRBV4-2 TGTGCCAGCAGCCAAGATCGAGACACCGACTACAATGAGCAGTTCTTC CASSQDRDTDYNEQFF
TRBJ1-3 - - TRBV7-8 TGTGCCAGCAGCTTAGGAGGGAGGTTGTCTGGAAACACCATATATTTT CASSLGGRLSGNTIYF
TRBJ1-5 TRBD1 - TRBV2 TGTGCCAGTAACAGGGGTGGCAATCAGCCCCAGCATTTT CASNRGGNQPQHF
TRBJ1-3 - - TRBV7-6 TGTGCCAGCAGCTTAGCCCCGGGAGTCTCTGGAAACACCATATATTTT CASSLAPGVSGNTIYF
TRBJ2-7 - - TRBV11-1 TGTGCCAGCAGCTTCGGCCTTTCGGACGAGCAGTACTTC CASSFGLSDEQYF